This T cell receptor (beta chain) was documented in a study of radiotherapy plus CTLA-4 blockade in lung cancer. Background on the study: With 31% of patients having disease control, objective responses were seen in about 17%.

In its sample, this clone was seen a few times. What it recognizes is unknown. The protocol was immunoSEQ multiplex PCR, while the TCRdb copy is restricted to in-frame clones and leaves out a portion. Of about 64,000 clones listed, about 70% are singletons. General observations from the study: Response, reportedly, was best predicted by interferon-beta along with early blood T cell clone dynamics. In blood, TCR clones derived from the tumor expanded after radiotherapy plus ipilimumab.

The sequencing used peripheral blood, collected from a patient treated with radiotherapy plus ipilimumab. The TCR originated in a human donor with non-small cell lung cancer whose response to radiotherapy plus ipilimumab could not be evaluated.

The CDR3, as DNA: TGTGCCAGCAGGGCCGGACAGGGGGCTGGGCCCCAGCATTTT. Residues: CASRAGQGAGPQHF. The chain uses TRBV6-5 and TRBJ1-5; 11 bases line up with TRBD1. The length of the CDR3 is 14 residues. The germline V gene has CDR1 MNHEY and CDR2 SVGAGI. V dropped 6 bases and J dropped 9; count of bases not matched to a gene: 7.